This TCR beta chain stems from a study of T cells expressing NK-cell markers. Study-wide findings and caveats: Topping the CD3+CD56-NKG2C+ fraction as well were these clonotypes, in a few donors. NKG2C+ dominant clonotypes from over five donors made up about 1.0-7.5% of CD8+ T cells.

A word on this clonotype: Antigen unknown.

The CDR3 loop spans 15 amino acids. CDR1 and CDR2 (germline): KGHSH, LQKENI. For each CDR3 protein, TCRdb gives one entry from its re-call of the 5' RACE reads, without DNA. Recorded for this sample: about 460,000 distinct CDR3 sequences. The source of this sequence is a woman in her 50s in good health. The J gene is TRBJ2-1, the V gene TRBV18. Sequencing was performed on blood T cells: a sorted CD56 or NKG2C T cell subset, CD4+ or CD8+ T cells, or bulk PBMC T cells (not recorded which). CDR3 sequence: CASSLAGGTDNEQFF.